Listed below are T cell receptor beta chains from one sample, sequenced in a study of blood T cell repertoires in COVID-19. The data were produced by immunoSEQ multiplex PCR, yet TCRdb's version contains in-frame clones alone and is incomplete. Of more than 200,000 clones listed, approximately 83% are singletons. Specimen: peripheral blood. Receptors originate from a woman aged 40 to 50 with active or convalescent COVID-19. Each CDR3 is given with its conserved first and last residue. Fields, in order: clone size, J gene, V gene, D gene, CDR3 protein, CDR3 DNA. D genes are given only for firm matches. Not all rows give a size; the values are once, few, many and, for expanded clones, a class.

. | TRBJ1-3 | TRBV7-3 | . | CASSLTGAQGGNTIYF | TGTGCCAGCAGCTTAACGGGGGCTCAGGGTGGAAACACCATATATTTT
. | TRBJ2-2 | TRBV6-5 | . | CASSYGQEESGELFF | TGTGCCAGCAGTTACGGCCAGGAGGAAAGCGGGGAGCTGTTTTTT
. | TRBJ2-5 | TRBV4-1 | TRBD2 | CASSPGTSGGQETQYF | TGCGCCAGCAGCCCAGGGACTAGCGGGGGACAAGAGACCCAGTACTTC
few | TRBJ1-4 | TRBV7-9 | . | CASSSRTVINEKLFF | TGTGCCAGCAGCAGCAGGACAGTGATTAATGAAAAACTGTTTTTT
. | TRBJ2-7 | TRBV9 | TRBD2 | CASSVSGGGTGSYEQYF | TGTGCCAGCAGCGTCAGCGGGGGGGGGACAGGCTCCTACGAGCAGTACTTC
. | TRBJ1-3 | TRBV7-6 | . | CASSSEVSGNTIYF | TGTGCCAGCAGCTCCGAGGTCTCTGGAAACACCATATATTTT
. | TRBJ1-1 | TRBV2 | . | CASSTGNTEAFF | TGTGCCAGCAGTACAGGGAACACTGAAGCTTTCTTT
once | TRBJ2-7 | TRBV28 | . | CASSFFVGREQYF | TGTGCCAGCAGTTTTTTCGTGGGGCGCGAGCAGTACTTC
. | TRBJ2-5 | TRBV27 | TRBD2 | CASSFSPSGRETQYF | TGTGCCAGCAGTTTCAGCCCTAGCGGGAGGGAGACCCAGTACTTC
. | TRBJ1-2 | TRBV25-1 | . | CASSPGGGGDFNYGYTF | TGTGCCAGCAGTCCGGGGGGAGGTGGGGATTTTAACTATGGCTACACCTTC
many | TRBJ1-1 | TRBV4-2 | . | CASSHGGGNTEAFF | TGTGCCAGCAGCCACGGAGGCGGGAACACTGAAGCTTTCTTT
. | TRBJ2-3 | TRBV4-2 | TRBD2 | CASSQEDEGLTFAQYF | TGTGCCAGCAGCCAAGAGGACGAGGGACTAACTTTTGCGCAGTATTTT
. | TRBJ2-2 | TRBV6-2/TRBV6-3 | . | CASSYGQYTGELFF | TGTGCCAGCAGTTACGGACAGTACACCGGGGAGCTGTTTTTT
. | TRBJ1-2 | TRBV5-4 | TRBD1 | CASSLSGGGGYTF | TGTGCCAGCAGCTTGTCAGGGGGTGGTGGCTACACCTTC